One and the same sample provided the 8 T cell receptor beta chains below, sequenced in a study of blood T cell repertoires in COVID-19. Repertoires were generated with immunoSEQ multiplex PCR, while TCRdb's copy carries only in-frame clones and drops some. The sample carries about 75,000 clones, 88% recorded once. Sequences were obtained from peripheral blood. The receptor set was obtained from a human donor in a cohort sampled during active COVID-19.

This clone was counted only a few times. The CDR3, as DNA: TGCGCCGGCCAACCTCGACCGGGACAGGGAGGGATCAGCAATCAGCCCCAGCATTTT. The encoded protein is CAGQPRPGQGGISNQPQHF. The V call is TRBV10-2, the J call TRBJ1-5, with TRBD1 matching 9 bases. The CDR3 runs 19 residues. Germline trimming cut 11 bases from V and 1 base from J; bases unmatched to any gene: 21. Germline values: CDR1 WSHSY, CDR2 SAAADI.

This chain uses TRBV9 with TRBJ2-1; 8 nucleotides line up with TRBD2. The CDR3 runs to 17 residues. Germline CDR1 reads SGDLS; CDR2 reads YYNGEE. After removal of 0 bases from V and 5 bases from J, the junction contained 10 bases not matched to a gene. The CDR3 bases are TGTGCCAGCAGCGTAGATCTAGGACTAGCCTGGGACAATGAGCAGTTCTTC. It codes for CASSVDLGLAWDNEQFF. The full variable domain, its missing parts supplied by reference TRBV9 and TRBJ2-1, is DSGVTQTPKHLITATGQRVTLRCSPRSGDLSVYWYQQSLDQGLQFLIQYYNGEERAKGNILERFSAQQFPDLHSELNLSSLELGDSALYFCASSVDLGLAWDNEQFFGPGTRLTVL.

This clone was seen just once. The chain carries TRBV20-1 and TRBJ2-7, with TRBD1 matching 7 bases. The CDR3 length is 11 residues. V was pared by 5 bases and J by 3 bases, with 1 base of the junction left unmatched. Germline V gene data show CDR1 as DFQATT and CDR2 as SNEGSKA (reference sequence). CDR3 bases: TGCAGTGCTCACAGGGGCTACGAGCAGTACTTC. Translating it yields CSAHRGYEQYF.

The CDR3 loop reads CASSLGRGTGVREKLFF. The CDR3 nucleotides read TGTGCCAGCAGCTTAGGACGAGGGACAGGGGTACGGGAAAAACTGTTTTTT. The V gene is TRBV7-8, the J gene TRBJ1-4, with 10 positions matching TRBD1. After removal of 1 base from V and 8 bases from J, the junction contained 10 bases not matched to a gene. Per germline, CDR1 SGHVS and CDR2 FQNEAQ. This CDR3 spans 17 amino acids.

This clone was counted a single time. This sequence joins TRBV7-9 and TRBJ2-3; possibly TRBD1 for D (6 bases). This CDR3 is 16 amino acids long. Germline V gene lookup returns CDR1 SEHNR and CDR2 FQNEAQ (reference sequence). V lost 1 base to trimming and J lost 5 bases, with 16 bases between them. CDR3 bases: TGTGCCAGCAGCTTAGGGGGGTACAGGGAACGAGATACGCAGTATTTT. As protein: CASSLGGYRERDTQYF. The complete variable domain, with remaining parts taken from reference TRBV7-9 and TRBJ2-3, reads DTGVSQNPRHKITKRGQNVTFRCDPISEHNRLYWYRQTLGQGPEFLTYFQNEAQLEKSRLLSDRFSAERPKGSFSTLEIQRTEQGDSAMYLCASSLGGYRERDTQYFGPGTRLTVL.

In DNA form, the CDR3 reads TGTGCCAGCAGCGGTGAAGAGTATAGCAATCAGCCCCAGCATTTT. Protein sequence: CASSGEEYSNQPQHF. This chain links TRBV21-1 with TRBJ1-5. TRBV21-1 is a recognized pseudogene. This CDR3 comprises 15 residues.

The genes are TRBV5-4 and TRBJ2-7; 12 nucleotides agree with TRBD1. In germline, CDR1 is SGHNT, CDR2 YYREEE (reference sequence). The V and J ends lost 3 bases and 7 bases, in that order; junction bases with no gene match: 8. The CDR3 spans 15 residues. Here the CDR3 reads CASSSEGQGAWEQYF. The CDR3 DNA reads TGTGCCAGCAGCTCTGAGGGACAGGGGGCATGGGAGCAGTACTTC.

This sequence joins TRBV7-7 and TRBJ2-3, with 12 bases fitting TRBD2. Germline CDR1 and CDR2: SSHAT and FNYEAQ (reference sequence). J was trimmed by 3 bases and V by 1 base; bases with no gene match: 2. The CDR3 spans 16 residues. This CDR3 reads CASSLGTSGVTDTQYF. CDR3 sequence (DNA): TGTGCCAGCAGCTTAGGGACTAGCGGGGTGACAGATACGCAGTATTTT.